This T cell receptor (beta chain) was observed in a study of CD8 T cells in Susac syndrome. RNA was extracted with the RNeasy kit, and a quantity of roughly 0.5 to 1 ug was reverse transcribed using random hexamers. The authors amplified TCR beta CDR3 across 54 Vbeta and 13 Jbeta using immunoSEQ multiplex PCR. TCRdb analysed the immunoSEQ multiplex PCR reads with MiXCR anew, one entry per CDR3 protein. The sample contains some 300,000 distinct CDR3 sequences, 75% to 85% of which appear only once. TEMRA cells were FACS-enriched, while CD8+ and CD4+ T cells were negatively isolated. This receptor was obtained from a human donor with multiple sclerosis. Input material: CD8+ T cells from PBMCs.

The CDR3 is CASSHGVNEQFF. CDR3 sequence (DNA): TGTGCCAGCAGCCATGGAGTCAATGAGCAGTTCTTC. The V call is TRBV27, the J call TRBJ2-1; no clear D. Trimming removed 6 bases from V and 6 bases from J, with 9 bases in between. The length of the CDR3 is 12 residues. Germline CDR1 reads MNHEY; CDR2 reads SMNVEV (reference sequence).